The 15 T cell receptor beta chains below all came from one sample that was sequenced in a study of tumor-infiltrating lymphocytes in primary liver carcinoma. The researchers produced TCR beta cDNA from roughly 500 ng total RNA with a constant-region primer. Library construction for TCR beta comprised three nested multiplex PCR rounds performed with slightly modified ARM-PCR. Primers for the first two PCR rounds were TRBV1-TRBV30 forward primers and a C-beta reverse primer (approximately 10 cycles per round). TCRdb re-called the multiplex PCR reads with MiXCR, one entry per CDR3 protein. The table records 80,000 or so distinct CDR3 sequences, over 55% of them present only once. The source material, 20-30 mg of unsorted bulk tissue, was used to co-extract RNA and DNA. Sequencing was carried out using liver tumor tissue from sampling region 4. The subset denotes: tumor region T4, right-lateral pole. The receptors originated from a woman aged 55-75 years with primary liver carcinoma and hepatitis B virus infection.

This clonotype has a single count. The chain links TRBV6-1 to TRBJ2-1; perhaps D is TRBD1 or TRBD2 (5 bases each). The CDR3 runs to 17 residues. The germline CDR1 and CDR2 sequences are MNHNS and SASEGT. V gave up 1 base and J gave up 7 bases, with 20 bases separating them. CDR3 sequence: CASSEESRGDPQNEQFF. CDR3 coding DNA: TGTGCCAGCAGTGAAGAATCGAGGGGCGATCCTCAAAATGAGCAGTTCTTC.

About this clonotype: This could be a read error, since a much larger clone is one nucleotide away. The chain carries TRBV28 and TRBJ2-2; a possible D gene is TRBD1 (5 bases). Germline V gene sequence: CDR1 MDHEN, CDR2 SYDVKM. CDR3 size: 14 residues. The CDR3 reads CTSRYIQGTGELFF. CDR3 nucleotides: TGTACCAGCAGATATATTCAGGGCACCGGGGAGCTGTTTTTT. The full variable domain, in which reference TRBV28 and TRBJ2-2 provide the parts outside the CDR3, is DVKVTQSSRYLVKRTGEKVFLECVQDMDHENMFWYRQDPGLGLRLIYFSYDVKMKEKGDIPEGYSVSREKKERFSLILESASTNQTSMYLCTSRYIQGTGELFFGEGSRLTVL.

Details on this clonotype: No conserved phenylalanine or tryptophan is present at the end of the CDR3, so a read error is the likely explanation. V and J are TRBV5-1 and TRBJ1-1; possibly TRBD1 for D (5 bases). Trimming removed 2 bases from V and 1 base from J, with 9 bases in between. The CDR3 length is 14 residues. Germline CDR1 reads SGHRS; CDR2 reads YFSETQ. The CDR3 loop is CASSLVTANTEAFL. CDR3 coding DNA: TGCGCCAGCAGCTTAGTGACAGCGAACACTGAAGCTTTCTTA.

As regards this clonotype: The germline gene is not matched at one end of the junction; a read error may be the cause. This sequence joins TRBV28 and TRBJ2-2; maybe TRBD2 (5 bases). The CDR3 sequence is 12 residues long. Germline V lookup: CDR1 MDHEN, CDR2 SYDVKM. CDR3 nucleotides: TGTACCAGCAGTAAGATGAGTCGGGGTCTGTTTTTT. Its protein product is CTSSKMSRGLFF.

V and J are TRBV15 and TRBJ2-6; D gene ambiguous. V was clipped by 5 bases and J by 0 bases, with 8 bases between them. CDR3 size: 15 residues. Germline values: CDR1 LNHNV, CDR2 YYDKDF (reference sequence). The CDR3 sequence is CATSPLTSGANVLTF. The CDR3 nucleotides read TGTGCCACCAGCCCCCTAACCTCTGGGGCCAACGTCCTGACTTTC.

Details on this clonotype: Germline is not matched at one junction end, which may reflect a read error. DNA of the CDR3: TGTACCAGCACCCAAGCGGGAGTCGGTGACGCCGGGGAACTGTTTTTT. It translates to CTSTQAGVGDAGELFF. The rearrangement links TRBV28 to TRBJ2-2, with TRBD2 identical over 8 bases. CDR1 and CDR2 (germline): MDHEN, SYDVKM. The CDR3 runs to 16 residues.

Comments on this clonotype: A read error may produce the germline difference seen at one junction end. This chain joins TRBV10-3 and TRBJ1-2; D gene uncertain. The CDR3 contains 14 residues. In germline, CDR1 is ENHRY, CDR2 SYGVKD. The CDR3 here is CALSEGNMGYGYTF. For the CDR3, the DNA is TGTGCCCTCAGTGAAGGGAACATGGGCTATGGCTACACCTTC.

About this clonotype itself: An end of the junction does not agree with germline; a read error may underlie this. The rearrangement uses TRBV4-1 and TRBJ2-1, with 10 bases lining up with TRBD2. Germline V gene lookup returns CDR1 MGHRA and CDR2 YSYEKL. This CDR3 has 21 residues. The CDR3 here is CASSHPKGLAGEVESYNEQIF. The CDR3 DNA follows: TGCGCCAGCAGCCATCCCAAGGGGCTAGCGGGAGAGGTAGAGAGCTACAATGAGCAGATCTTC.

Details on this clonotype: A junction boundary mismatches the germline segment, possibly from a read error. The chain is built from TRBV11-3 and TRBJ2-7, with a possible D match to TRBD2 (6 bases). Germline assignment: CDR1 SGHNT and CDR2 YENEEA. The CDR3 is made up of 17 amino acids. CDR3 sequence (DNA): TGTGCCAACAGCTTAGAACGGGCGGGGCAGGACTCCTACGAGCAGTACTTC. It specifies CANSLERAGQDSYEQYF.

This clonotype was seen at least ten times. The junction and the germline gene differ at one end; a read error may be behind it. This chain connects TRBV28 to TRBJ1-5, with a weak D call TRBD1 (5 bases). Germline V gives CDR1 MDHEN, CDR2 SYDVKM. The CDR3 is made up of 14 amino acids. CDR3 DNA sequence: TGTGCAAGCACATCCAGGGACCCCCCCTGGCCCCAGCATTTT. This translates into CASTSRDPPWPQHF.

With regard to this clonotype: Because the CDR3 is missing its conserved closing phenylalanine or tryptophan, this is likely a read error. Because the CDR3's place on the DNA is in doubt, the DNA is left out and the CDR3 is given as listed by TCRdb. CDR3: CASRASGMSYEQYS. The chain carries TRBV6-1 and TRBJ2-7; the table calls TRBD2, which could not be checked here. Germline V gene lookup returns CDR1 MNHNS and CDR2 SASEGT. The CDR3 region is 14 residues in length, termini included.

In the case of this clonotype: The CDR3 does not close with the conserved phenylalanine or tryptophan, likely indicating a read error. The chain employs TRBV7-9 and TRBJ1-1; D gene ambiguous. Germline values: CDR1 SEHNR, CDR2 FQNEAQ (reference sequence). This CDR3 region has 13 residues. The V gene lost 2 bases and the J gene lost 10 bases, with 14 bases spanning the gap. As DNA, the CDR3 is TGTGCCAGCAGCTTATCGGTCACCCCGGCAGCTTTCTTG. The encoded protein is CASSLSVTPAAFL.

Worth noting for this clonotype: One end of the junction does not line up with germline, which may come from a read error. This chain joins TRBV12-3 or TRBV12-4 and TRBJ2-5; 9 bases agree with TRBD1. The length of the CDR3 is 15 residues. The CDR3: CASSDAGTGQETQCF. The CDR3 coding sequence is TGTGCCAGCAGTGATGCCGGGACAGGGCAGGAGACCCAGTGCTTC.

Concerning this clonotype itself: A much larger clone lies a single base off, so this may be a read error. V gene TRBV28 combines with J gene TRBJ2-4; maybe TRBD1 (6 bases). In germline, CDR1 is MDHEN, CDR2 SYDVKM. CDR3 length equals 17 residues. The CDR3 reads CACSPIRGILAKNIQYF. The CDR3 coding sequence is TGTGCCTGCAGTCCCATTAGGGGGATTCTAGCCAAAAACATTCAGTACTTC.

Points on this clonotype: This CDR3 is missing its conserved last phenylalanine or tryptophan, likely due to a read error. This chain uses TRBV7-9 with TRBJ1-2; weak D call: TRBD1 (6 bases). Trimming removed 5 bases at V and 4 bases at J, with 14 bases between. CDR1 SEHNR and CDR2 FQNEAQ come from the germline V gene (reference sequence). This CDR3 spans 14 amino acids. The CDR3 here is CASSTSTGGYGYTI. The CDR3 nucleotides read TGTGCCAGCAGCACGTCGACAGGCGGCTATGGCTACACCATC.